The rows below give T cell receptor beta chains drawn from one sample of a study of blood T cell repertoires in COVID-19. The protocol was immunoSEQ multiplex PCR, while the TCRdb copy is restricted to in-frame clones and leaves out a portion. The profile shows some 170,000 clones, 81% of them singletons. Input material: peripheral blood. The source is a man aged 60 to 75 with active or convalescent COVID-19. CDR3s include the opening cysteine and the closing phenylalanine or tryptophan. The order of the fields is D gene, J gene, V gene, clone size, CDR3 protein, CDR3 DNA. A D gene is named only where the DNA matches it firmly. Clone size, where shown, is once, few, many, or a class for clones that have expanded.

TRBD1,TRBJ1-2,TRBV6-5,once,CASSPGQGTQRYTF,TGTGCCAGCAGCCCAGGACAGGGCACACAACGCTACACCTTC
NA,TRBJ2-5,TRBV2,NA,CASSEGGETQYF,TGTGCCAGCAGTGAGGGAGGAGAGACCCAGTACTTC
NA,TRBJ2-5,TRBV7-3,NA,CASSPGAVETQYF,TGTGCCAGCAGCCCTGGGGCGGTAGAGACCCAGTACTTC
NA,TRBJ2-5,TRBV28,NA,CASSRNGIPLETQYF,TGTGCCAGCAGTCGTAACGGGATTCCGCTTGAGACCCAGTACTTC
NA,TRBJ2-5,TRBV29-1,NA,CSVGPQETQYF,TGCAGCGTTGGGCCCCAAGAGACCCAGTACTTC
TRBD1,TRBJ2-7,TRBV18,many,CASSQDRVRDEQYF,TGTGCCAGCTCACAAGACAGGGTTCGAGACGAGCAGTACTTC
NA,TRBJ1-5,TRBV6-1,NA,CASSDLGAGKNQPQHF,TGTGCCAGCAGTGATCTTGGGGCAGGGAAAAATCAGCCCCAGCATTTT
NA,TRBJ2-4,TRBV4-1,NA,CASSRLGAGETKNIQYF,TGCGCCAGCAGCCGCTTGGGGGCGGGAGAAACCAAAAACATTCAGTACTTC
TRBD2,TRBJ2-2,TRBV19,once,CASSITSGSRSGELFF,TGTGCCAGTAGTATTACCAGCGGGAGCCGTTCCGGGGAGCTGTTTTTT
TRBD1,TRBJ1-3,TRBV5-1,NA,CASSRGTDSGNTIYF,TGCGCCAGCAGCCGGGGGACAGACTCTGGAAACACCATATATTTT
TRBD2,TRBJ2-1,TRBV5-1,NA,CASSLETSGSFFPPFF,TGCGCCAGCAGCTTGGAGACTAGCGGGAGCTTTTTTCCGCCGTTCTTC
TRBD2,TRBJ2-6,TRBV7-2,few,CASSLSGVYSGANVLTF,TGTGCCAGCAGCTTAAGCGGGGTATACTCTGGGGCCAACGTCCTGACTTTC
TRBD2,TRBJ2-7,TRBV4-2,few,CASSRTGTSNYEQYF,TGTGCCAGCAGCCGTACCGGGACTAGTAACTACGAGCAGTACTTC
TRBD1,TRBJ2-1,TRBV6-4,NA,CATRGQGLGNEQFF,TGTGCCACCCGGGGACAGGGATTGGGCAATGAGCAGTTCTTC
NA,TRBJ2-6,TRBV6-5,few,CASKGGLSGANVLTF,TGTGCCAGCAAGGGGGGGTTGAGTGGGGCCAACGTCCTGACTTTC
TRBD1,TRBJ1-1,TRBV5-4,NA,CASSGDSMNTEAFF,TGTGCCAGCAGCGGGGACAGTATGAACACTGAAGCTTTCTTT
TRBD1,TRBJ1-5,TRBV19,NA,CASKGTGGDQPQHF,TGTGCCAGTAAGGGGACAGGGGGCGATCAGCCCCAGCATTTT
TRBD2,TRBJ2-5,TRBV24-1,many,CATSPSGTTQYF,TGTGCCACCAGTCCCAGCGGGACGACCCAGTACTTC
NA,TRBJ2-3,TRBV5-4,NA,CASSLPGGDTQYF,TGTGCCAGCAGCCTTCCCGGTGGAGATACGCAGTATTTT
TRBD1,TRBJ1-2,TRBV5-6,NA,CASSLDRDGYTF,TGTGCCAGCAGCCTCGACAGGGACGGCTACACCTTC
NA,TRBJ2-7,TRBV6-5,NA,CASQTLASYEQYF,TGTGCCAGCCAAACTCTAGCATCCTACGAGCAGTACTTC